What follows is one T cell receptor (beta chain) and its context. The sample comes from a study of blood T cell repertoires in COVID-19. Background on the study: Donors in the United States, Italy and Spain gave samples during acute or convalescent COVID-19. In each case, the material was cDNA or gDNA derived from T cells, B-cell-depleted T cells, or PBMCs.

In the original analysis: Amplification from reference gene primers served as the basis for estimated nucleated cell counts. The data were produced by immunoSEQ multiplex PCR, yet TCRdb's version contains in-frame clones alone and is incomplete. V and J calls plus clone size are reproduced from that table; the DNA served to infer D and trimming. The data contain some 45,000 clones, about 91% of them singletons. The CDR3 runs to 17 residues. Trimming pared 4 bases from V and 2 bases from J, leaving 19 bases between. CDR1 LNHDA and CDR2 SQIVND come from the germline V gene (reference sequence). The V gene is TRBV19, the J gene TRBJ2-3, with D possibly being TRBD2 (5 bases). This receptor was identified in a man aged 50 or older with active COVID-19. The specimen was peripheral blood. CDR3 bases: TGTGCCAGTAGTAACTATTACATGTTGGGAGTCACAGATACGCAGTATTTT. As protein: CASSNYYMLGVTDTQYF.